This TCR beta chain was obtained from a study of cytomegalovirus exposure and HLA in healthy donors (dated 2017 in TCRdb). With regard to the full study: An earlier analysis of roughly 500 of the donors reported 250 to 300 Gb of sequence data and 95 million to 130 million unique TCR beta sequences obtained from about 180 million T cells. In a later analysis, previously published TCR beta repertoires from 550 to 750 donors were re-analyzed and high-resolution HLA genotyping was added so that TCR occurrence patterns could be studied. Rather than drawing on any new phenotypic data, the later analysis identified candidate immune exposures from TCR beta sequences and the way those sequences occurred across donors. A separate validation cohort of roughly 120 different subjects was used in addition to the approximately 670-subject first cohort. To predict cytomegalovirus infection status, the study brought together high-throughput TCR immunosequencing, statistical association of individual TCRs with disease status, and machine learning. The genetic ancestry cluster associated with self-reported Caucasian donors included 70% to 85% of the roughly 410 genotyped donors. Donor age, sex, ethnicity and CMV serostatus were collected together with the repertoire data. Both class I and class II loci were covered by HLA typing, at four-digit resolution. Among 300 to 500 genotyped donors of the cohort, an average of approximately 220,000 unique TCR beta nucleotide sequences was sequenced per donor, of which 15% to 20% were non-productive. The T cell repertoires of about 700 subjects were profiled by immunosequencing and related to cytomegalovirus serostatus. The study aimed to test whether signatures of past pathogen exposure could be identified by cataloging public T cell receptors. To decide whether each TCR beta V gene segment behaved as functional or pseudogenic, an earlier analysis of over 500 of the donors relied on high-throughput TCR beta sequencing. An early release covering approximately 600 HLA-typed donors comprised about 300 gigabases of sequencing data and roughly 86 million unique TCR sequences. Every discovery cohort repertoire had been produced on one sequencing platform. The number of donors typed differed by locus, with about 629-630 for A, B, C, DRB1 and DQB1, approximately 500 for DQA1, approximately 580 for DPA1, and some 450 for DPB1. Roughly 5 DR-DQ haplotypes were treated as single units for association and clustering because of strong linkage in the cohort. A later genetic analysis used genome-wide SNP genotypes for about three fifths of the 666 donors, treating that subset as a discovery cohort. Overall study results and their limits: At a false discovery rate of 0.05, a later analysis linked 16,951 TCR beta sequences to specific HLA alleles. Compared with the approximately 670-donor mean, donors in an Asian-associated ancestry cluster had fewer N-insertions in productive TCRs, according to a later genetic analysis. Strong co-occurrence of HLA alleles, especially DR and DQ, made assigning TCR associations to individual alleles difficult. According to a later analysis, most CMV-associated TCR beta chains appeared to be HLA-restricted, and the HLA associations seemed to be driven largely by CMV exposure. Some IMGT-functional V segments, including TRBV6-2 and TRBV6-3, could not be told apart with the 87-base-pair reads, so those segments were excluded. While some public TCRs were present in many individuals, most TCR sequences turned up only very rarely across donors. The only immune exposure information available for the cohort was CMV serostatus. A cluster of highly shared sequence variants was judged likely to represent a technical artifact of the sequencing pipeline. A further reported finding was that TCR beta sequences accurately predicted the HLA-A and HLA-B alleles for most subjects in the first cohort. In a later genetic analysis, a missense DCLRE1C variant was associated with V-gene and J-gene trimming of TCR beta chains, and the association was replicated in an independent cohort. Because HLA typing was unavailable for some donors at each locus, only the typed subset was used in association tests. Sequencing depth was assumed to be roughly uniform across donors in the presence/absence analyses, though that assumption may not hold. Linkage disequilibrium might explain the correlated functional status among segregating V segments, but an unknown experimental factor could not be excluded. In a later analysis, TCR association rates were found to vary across HLA loci, with the most associated TCRs seen for DRB1 alleles and the fewest for HLA-C alleles. The study listed approximately 160 TCR beta chains as associated with cytomegalovirus. This cohort had only TCR beta chains sequenced, and the lack of alpha or paired-chain data limited which features could be detected. The classifier was reported to diagnose cytomegalovirus status with high specificity and sensitivity in both the original cohort and the validation cohort. It was suggested by the authors that the approach could potentially be generalized to other disease states and immunological phenotypes. An earlier analysis of several hundred of the donors showed that most TCR beta V segments appeared in productive rearrangements either about 87% or about 30% of the time, which broadly matched IMGT annotations. A later analysis found that HLA-associated TCR beta chains were more clonally expanded and had lower generation probabilities than equally common non-associated chains. In vitro tests confirmed that three of the cytomegalovirus-associated TCR beta chains recognize cytomegalovirus antigens. According to a later analysis, parvovirus B19, influenza, CMV and Epstein-Barr virus appeared linked to several top co-occurrence clusters. Because counts were too low, roughly 18 rarely observed V segments, including chromosome 9 orphons, were left out of the earlier analysis of a few hundred of the donors.

Note on this clone: The specificity of this receptor is unknown. No quality values exist for individual bases; no much larger clone is one base distant.

In total, roughly 670 healthy bone marrow donors made up the cohort. Cohort members were all nominally healthy when sampled, although unrecorded immune exposures were likely present. The donor tested CMV seropositive and was one of the 289 seropositive cohort members. Every donor gave a peripheral blood sample, and the peripheral blood mononuclear cells from that sample were used for TCR beta sequencing. Genomic DNA was extracted from the blood cell samples with the Qiagen DNeasy Blood Extraction Kit. According to the germline V gene, CDR1 reads SNHLY and CDR2 reads FYNNEI. Its CDR3 holds 14 amino acids, cysteine through phenylalanine. The only DNA kept is the CDR3, 42 bases in frame from the first base. Here V drops 6 bases and J drops 2 bases, and the junction holds 5 bases not matched to any gene. The library was made by the immunoSEQ multiplex PCR assay. For the multiplex PCR, a mixture combining 60 forward primers for TCR Vbeta segments and 13 reverse primers for TCR Jbeta segments was used. The CDR3 region of rearranged TCR beta genes was amplified from genomic DNA by a multiplex PCR assay. Amplified TCR beta libraries were sequenced as 87-base-pair reads on the Illumina HiSeq System. Per the authors' processing: Across the 666 repertoires, a later analysis counted about 81 million unique TCR beta chains, around 10 million of which were shared by at least two donors. To remove PCR and sequencing errors, raw reads were error-corrected and collapsed into unique sequences using a nearest-neighbor algorithm that merged closely related sequences. To assign V, D and J gene segments, CDR3 sequences were aligned to IMGT reference sequences. For a sequence to be retained, a match of at least six nucleotides to both a V gene segment and a J gene segment was required. A rearrangement was called productive if the CDR3 had no stop codons and remained in frame with V and J, and every other rearrangement was called non-productive. Following IMGT convention, CDR3 was defined as the stretch from the second conserved V-encoded cysteine up to the conserved J-encoded phenylalanine. The earlier analysis of some 550 of the donors excluded any sequence lacking an unambiguous match to a single V gene segment. An earlier analysis of a few hundred of the donors called V segments functional above 56.7% productive rearrangements and segregating when the between-donor standard deviation exceeded 5%. To diagnose cytomegalovirus status from the catalog of TCR beta chain sequences, a statistical classification framework was built. V and J gene assignment, in a later analysis, came from comparing TCR nucleotide sequences with IMGT/GENE-DB human TR gene sequences. The TCRdist pipeline was used in a later analysis to assign CDR3 sequences and most-parsimonious VDJ recombination scenarios. In a later analysis, each TCR beta chain was defined by its CDR3 amino acid sequence together with its V-gene family, and reads lacking a unique V-gene family were excluded. As a way to deal with suspected cross-contamination and a sequencing artifact, a later analysis dropped more than 500 nucleotide sequences that were highly shared and had low generation probability. In a later analysis, a clonal expansion index was calculated for each public chain from normalized within-repertoire ranks of inferred template counts. In a later analysis, generation probabilities were computed using a VDJ recombination model fitted to out-of-frame rearrangements, and the results were checked against IGoR. A later analysis scored TCR-TCR, TCR-HLA and TCR-CMV co-occurrence with hypergeometric tests, applying a repertoire-size bias correction to TCR pairs. False discovery rates were estimated in a later analysis by permuting HLA or CMV assignments 20 times. In a later analysis, co-occurring TCRs were grouped using DBSCAN, with TCRdist sequence similarity added in when clustering inside HLA-allele-positive subsets. Repertoires with fewer than 30,000 or more than 120,000 public chains, plus five repertoires with anomalous nucleotide sharing, were excluded from co-occurrence clustering. TCRdb re-hosts the immuneACCESS table, in-frame sequences only. Its copies lack some clones; in the studies checked, an unresolved V gene accounts for under half of them, and the cause for the rest is not known. The D gene and trimming were derived from the DNA, and the V and J assignments and clone size from that table. The sample records 130,000 to 150,000 clones, 80% of which are singletons. The ten largest clones take up roughly 1.2% of the sample.

Specimen: PBMCs. The clonotype comes from a male donor in good health and CMV-seropositive. The chain uses TRBV2 and TRBJ1-1; TRBD1 matches 8 bases in the middle. The DNA sequence is given as TGTGCCAGCAGCGGACAGGGAGGAAACACTGAAGCTTTCTTT. The resulting protein is CASSGQGGNTEAFF.